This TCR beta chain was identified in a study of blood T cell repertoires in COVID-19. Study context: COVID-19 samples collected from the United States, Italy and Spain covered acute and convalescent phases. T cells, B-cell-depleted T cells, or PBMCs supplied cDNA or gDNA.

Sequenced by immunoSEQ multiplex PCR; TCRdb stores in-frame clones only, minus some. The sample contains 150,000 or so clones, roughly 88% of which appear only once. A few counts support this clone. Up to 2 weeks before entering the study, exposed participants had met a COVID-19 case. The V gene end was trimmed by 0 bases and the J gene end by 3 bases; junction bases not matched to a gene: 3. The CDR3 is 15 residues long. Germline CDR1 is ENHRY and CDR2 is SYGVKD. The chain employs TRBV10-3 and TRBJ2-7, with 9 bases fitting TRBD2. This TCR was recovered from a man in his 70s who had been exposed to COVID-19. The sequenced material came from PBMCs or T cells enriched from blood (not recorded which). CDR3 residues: CAISESASGNYEQYF. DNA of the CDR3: TGTGCCATCAGTGAGTCTGCTAGCGGGAACTACGAGCAGTACTTC.